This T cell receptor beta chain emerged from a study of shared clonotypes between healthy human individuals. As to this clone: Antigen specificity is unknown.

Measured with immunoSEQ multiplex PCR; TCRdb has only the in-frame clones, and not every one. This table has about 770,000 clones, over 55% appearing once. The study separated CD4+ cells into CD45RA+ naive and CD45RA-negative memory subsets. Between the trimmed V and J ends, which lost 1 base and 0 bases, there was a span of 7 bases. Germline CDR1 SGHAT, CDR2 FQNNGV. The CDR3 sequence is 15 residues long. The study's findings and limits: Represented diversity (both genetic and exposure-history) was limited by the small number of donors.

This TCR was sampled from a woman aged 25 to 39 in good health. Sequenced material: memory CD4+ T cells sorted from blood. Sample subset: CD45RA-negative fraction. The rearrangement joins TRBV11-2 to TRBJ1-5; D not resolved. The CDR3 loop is CASSLGLFSNQPQHF. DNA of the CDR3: TGTGCCAGCAGCTTAGGGTTATTTAGCAATCAGCCCCAGCATTTT.